Detailed here is one T cell receptor (beta chain). Produced via immunoSEQ multiplex PCR; TCRdb's table is partial and in-frame only. The table lists 170,000 or so clones, around 90% of them singletons. This record comes from a study of control samples from healthy donors and cancer patients. Germline V lookup: CDR1 SNHLY, CDR2 FYNNEI. After removal of 9 bases from V and 4 bases from J, the junction contained 9 bases not matched to a gene. The CDR3 sequence is 14 residues long. The specimen sequenced was blood. The receptor's source is a woman in her forties or fifties in good health. The rearrangement uses TRBV2 and TRBJ1-2, with 9 nucleotides matching TRBD1. In DNA form, the CDR3 reads TGTGCCAGGACGAGAACAGGGGGCTCCTATGGCTACACCTTC. As protein: CARTRTGGSYGYTF.